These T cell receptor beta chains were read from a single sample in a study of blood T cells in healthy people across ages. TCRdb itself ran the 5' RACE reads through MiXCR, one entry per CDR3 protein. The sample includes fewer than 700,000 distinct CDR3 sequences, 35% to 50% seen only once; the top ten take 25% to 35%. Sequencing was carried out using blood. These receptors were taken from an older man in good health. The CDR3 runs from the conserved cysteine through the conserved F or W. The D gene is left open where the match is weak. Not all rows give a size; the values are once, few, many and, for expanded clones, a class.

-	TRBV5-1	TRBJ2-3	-	TGCGCCAGCAGCTTGGATGTTACGCAGTATTTT	CASSLDVTQYF
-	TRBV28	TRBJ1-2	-	TGTGCCAGCAGTTGCGAACAGAACTATGGCTACACCTTC	CASSCEQNYGYTF
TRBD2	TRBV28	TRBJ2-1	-	TGTGCCAATGGCGGGAGGGGAAGCGGTGAGCAGTTCTTC	CANGGRGSGEQFF
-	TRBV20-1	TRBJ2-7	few	TGCAGTGCCCGGACTCGAGGAGAGCAGTACTTC	CSARTRGEQYF
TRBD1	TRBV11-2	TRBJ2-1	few	TGTGCCAGCAGCTCTACCCGGACAGGGGCTTACAATGAGCAGTTCTTC	CASSSTRTGAYNEQFF
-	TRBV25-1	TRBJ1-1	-	TGTGCCAGCAACCCCGGACTGACGAACACTGAAGCTTTCTTT	CASNPGLTNTEAFF
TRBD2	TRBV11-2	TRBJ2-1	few	TGTGCCAGCAGCTCCTTGACTAGCGGGAGTATCTATGAGCAGTTCTTC	CASSSLTSGSIYEQFF
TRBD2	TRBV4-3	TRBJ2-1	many	TGCGCCAGCAGCCTCGGGACTAGCGGGAGGGGAAGCTCCTACAATGAGCAGTTCTTC	CASSLGTSGRGSSYNEQFF
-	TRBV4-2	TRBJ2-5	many	TGTGCCAGCAGCCTAACCCAGGGGCAAGAGACCCAGTACTTC	CASSLTQGQETQYF
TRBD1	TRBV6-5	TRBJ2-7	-	TGTGCCAGCAGAAATACAGGGGGCTGGGGCGAGCAGTACTTC	CASRNTGGWGEQYF
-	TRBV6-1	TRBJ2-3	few	TGTGCCAGCAGTGATACAAACCTGGCAGATACGCAGTATTTT	CASSDTNLADTQYF
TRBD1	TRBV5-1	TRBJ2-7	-	TGCGCCAGCAGCTGGCTCCGGGACAGTTCCGAGCAGTACTTC	CASSWLRDSSEQYF
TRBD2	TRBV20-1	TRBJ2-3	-	TGCAGTGCTAGGGTGGACAGGACTAGCGGGAGAGGATGGGCAGATACGCAGTATTTT	CSARVDRTSGRGWADTQYF
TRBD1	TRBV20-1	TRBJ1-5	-	TGCAGTGCTAGACGGACAGGGGGCCAGCCCCAGCATTTT	CSARRTGGQPQHF
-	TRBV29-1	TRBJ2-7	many	TGCAGCGTTGAAGAACCCCTCCTGCAGGGCTACGAGCAGTACTTC	CSVEEPLLQGYEQYF
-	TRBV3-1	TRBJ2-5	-	TGTGCCAGCAGCCAACAAAACTCGCGTGGGGAGACCCAGTACTTC	CASSQQNSRGETQYF
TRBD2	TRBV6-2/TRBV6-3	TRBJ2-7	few	TGTGCCAGCAGAGTTAGCGGGGCGAATACCTACGAGCAGTACTTC	CASRVSGANTYEQYF
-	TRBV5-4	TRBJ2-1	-	TGTGCCGGCGGGGGCCCGACCAATGAGCAGTTCTTC	CAGGGPTNEQFF
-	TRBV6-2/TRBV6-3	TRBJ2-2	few	TGTGCCAGCACTCGGGACGGCATTAACACCGGGGAGCTGTTTTTT	CASTRDGINTGELFF
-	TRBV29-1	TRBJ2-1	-	TGCAGCGTTGGACAGAGCTCCTACAATGAGCAGTTCTTC	CSVGQSSYNEQFF
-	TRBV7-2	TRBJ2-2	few	TGTGCCAGCAGCTCACGCCGGGACGCGAACACCGGGGAGCTGTTTTTT	CASSSRRDANTGELFF
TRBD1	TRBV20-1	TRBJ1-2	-	TGCAGTGCCCGGACAGGGGAAGAGGGCTACACCTTC	CSARTGEEGYTF
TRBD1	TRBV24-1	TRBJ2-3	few	TGTGCCACCAGTCCGGGACAGGGGGCTCTAGATACGCAGTATTTT	CATSPGQGALDTQYF
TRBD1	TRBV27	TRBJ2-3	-	TGTGCCTGCAGTTCATTAACAGGGGCTTTAAGGGATACGCAGTATTTT	CACSSLTGALRDTQYF